This TCR beta chain was identified during a study of tumor-infiltrating lymphocytes in primary liver carcinoma. From 500 ng total RNA, TCR beta cDNA was generated with a primer in the constant region. For TCR beta, libraries were produced by three nested multiplex PCR rounds using slightly modified ARM-PCR. It was with TRBV1-TRBV30 forward primers and a C-beta reverse primer that the first two PCR rounds were run, at approximately 10 cycles each. Each CDR3 protein gets one entry after TCRdb re-called the multiplex PCR reads with MiXCR. The sample shows 100,000 or so distinct CDR3 sequences, roughly 69% of them seen only once. The tissue used was unsorted bulk material of about 20-33 mg. RNA and DNA were co-extracted from it with the AllPrep DNA/RNA mini kit. As concerns this clonotype: An end of the junction does not agree with germline; a read error may underlie this.

Germline CDR1 reads LGHNA; CDR2 reads YNFKEQ. The CDR3 spans 14 residues. The clonotype was recovered from an older woman with primary liver carcinoma and hepatitis B virus infection. The chain combines TRBV4-2 with TRBJ2-1; 7 positions agree with TRBD1. The material sequenced was liver tumor tissue from sampling region 5. The subset here: tumor region T5, tumor centre. In DNA, the CDR3 is TGTGCCAGCAGCCAAGCGGGACAGAAGGGGACCCAGTATTTC. As protein: CASSQAGQKGTQYF.